One sample yielded the 19 T cell receptor beta chains listed below, sequenced in a study of T cell repertoires in cytomegalovirus infection. No antigen has been assigned to these receptors. TCRdb reprocessed the reads with MiXCR, giving one entry per CDR3 protein. The table shows about 770,000 distinct CDR3 sequences, with roughly 29% occurring only once. Sequenced here: cultured CD8+ T cells from PBMCs, sampled from culture after CMV antigen stimulation. The receptors were sampled from a human donor in good health (CMV status not recorded). Some clones in this sample may be carry-over from other donors' samples.

This clonotype was counted ten times or more. The rearrangement uses TRBV12-3 or TRBV12-4 and TRBJ2-5; D is possibly TRBD2 (6 bases). Trimming took off 0 bases at V and 5 bases at J, with 10 bases between the two ends. The CDR3 is 14 residues long. The CDR3 DNA follows: TGTGCCAGCAGTTTAGCGGAGGGTTCGGAGACCCAGTACTTC. It yields the protein CASSLAEGSETQYF.

This clonotype was counted a single time. The CDR3 DNA follows: TGTGCCAGCACCAAACCGGGACAGGGGGCGGAGCAGTACTTC. Encoded protein: CASTKPGQGAEQYF. The chain couples TRBV5-6 to TRBJ2-7; 12 positions agree with TRBD1. The CDR3 consists of 14 residues. CDR1 and CDR2 from the germline V gene are SGHDT and YYEEEE. J gave up 7 bases and V 6 bases, and 8 bases lay outside the gene matches.

V usage is TRBV7-6 and J usage is TRBJ2-3; 14 bases are shared with TRBD2. Germline V gene lookup returns CDR1 SGHVS and CDR2 FNYEAQ. The CDR3 length is 15 residues. Unmatched junction bases numbered 1, after V lost 3 bases and J lost 5 bases. The CDR3 sequence: CASSFGLAGGDTQYF. CDR3 sequence (DNA): TGTGCCAGCAGCTTCGGACTAGCGGGGGGAGATACGCAGTATTTT.

The chain is built from TRBV7-9 and TRBJ1-5; possible D gene TRBD1, 5 bases. Trimming removed 5 bases at V and 1 base at J, with 12 bases between. The CDR3 is 15 amino acids. Germline V CDR1 and CDR2: SEHNR, FQNEAQ (reference sequence). The CDR3 loop reads CASSPEGRSNQPQHF. The CDR3 DNA is TGTGCCAGCAGCCCAGAGGGGCGGAGCAATCAGCCCCAGCATTTT.

This clonotype turned up a few times. This sequence joins TRBV25-1 and TRBJ1-2, with 9 bases that match TRBD1. CDR3 length: 13 amino acids. CDR1 is MGHDK and CDR2 is SYGVNS in the germline V gene. J lost 8 bases, V lost 3 bases, and 4 bases had no gene match. This chain's CDR3 is CASSEGTGSGYTF. The CDR3 DNA sequence: TGTGCCAGCAGTGAGGGGACAGGGAGCGGCTACACCTTC.

The V and J genes are TRBV4-1 and TRBJ1-5, with D possibly matching TRBD1 (5 bases). CDR1 is MGHRA, CDR2 YSYEKL, per germline. The CDR3 runs to 16 residues. V gave up 0 bases and J gave up 7 bases, with 16 bases separating them. CDR3 nucleotides: TGCGCCAGCAGCCAAGAAATTTCGGGACCCAACCAGCCCCAGCATTTT. Its translation is CASSQEISGPNQPQHF.

This sequence joins TRBV29-1 and TRBJ2-5; TRBD2 matches 10 bases. Trimming at V came to 6 bases and at J to 2 bases, leaving 15 bases not matched to a gene. This CDR3 is built from 17 residues. Germline V gene sequence: CDR1 SQVTM, CDR2 ANQGSEA. CDR3: CSVPNPLAGVGQETQYF. The CDR3 region has the DNA TGCAGCGTCCCTAACCCGCTAGCGGGGGTTGGACAAGAGACCCAGTACTTC. Together with reference TRBV29-1 and TRBJ2-5, the CDR3 gives the full variable domain: SAVISQKPSRDICQRGTSLTIQCQVDSQVTMMFWYRQQPGQSLTLIATANQGSEATYESGFVIDKFPISRPNLTFSTLTVSNMSPEDSSIYLCSVPNPLAGVGQETQYFGPGTRLLVL.

The chain recombines TRBV7-9 with TRBJ1-1; 12 nucleotides align to TRBD1. This CDR3 has 13 amino acids. Germline values: CDR1 SEHNR, CDR2 FQNEAQ (reference sequence). The V gene end was trimmed by 5 bases and the J gene end by 7 bases; junction bases not matched to a gene: 2. The CDR3 loop is CASSGTGGFEAFF. CDR3 DNA: TGTGCCAGCAGCGGGACAGGGGGCTTTGAAGCTTTCTTT.

This clonotype has more than one count but fewer than ten. This chain joins TRBV14 and TRBJ1-2; 7 nucleotides line up with TRBD1. Germline V gene data show CDR1 as SGHDN and CDR2 as FVKESK. The CDR3 spans 14 residues. The V segment lost 4 bases and the J segment 4 bases; nucleotides outside the gene matches: 6. CDR3 in DNA: TGTGCCAGCAGCCTTACGACAGGGCTCTATGGCTACACCTTC. Its protein product is CASSLTTGLYGYTF.

J is TRBJ2-2 and V is TRBV20-1; the match to TRBD1 covers 7 bases. This CDR3 has 13 amino acids. The V and J ends lost 6 bases and 2 bases, in that order; junction bases with no gene match: 3. CDR1 and CDR2 (germline): DFQATT, SNEGSKA (reference sequence). The CDR3 loop reads CSAWDSNTGELFF. The CDR3 DNA follows: TGCAGTGCCTGGGACAGTAACACCGGGGAGCTGTTTTTT.

This chain connects TRBV15 to TRBJ1-2; D is perhaps TRBD1 (6 bases). Germline V gene data show CDR1 as LNHNV and CDR2 as YYDKDF (reference sequence). CDR3 length: 14 residues. The V and J ends lost 0 bases and 5 bases respectively, with 10 bases between them. The CDR3 region is CATSRDGQGYGYTF. The CDR3 nucleotides are TGTGCCACCAGCAGAGATGGGCAGGGGTATGGCTACACCTTC.

The V gene is TRBV19, the J gene TRBJ1-2; no reliable D call. Trimming shortened V by 5 bases and J by 8 bases, and 18 bases separated the two germline ends. The CDR3 totals 14 residues. CDR1 and CDR2 (germline): LNHDA, SQIVND (reference sequence). The CDR3 bases are TGTGCCAGTAGTCCGGGTTCGGACTCCATGGGCTACACCTTC. Protein product: CASSPGSDSMGYTF.

This clonotype was counted between two and nine times. The CDR3 DNA follows: TGTGCCAGCAAGTTCCGGGGGCAGCTCACAGAAAAACTGTTTTTT. Encoded protein: CASKFRGQLTEKLFF. The chain is built from TRBV27 and TRBJ1-4, with D possibly being TRBD1 (6 bases). Trimming cost V 7 bases and J 8 bases, with 20 bases left between them. Germline CDR1 reads MNHEY; CDR2 reads SMNVEV (reference sequence). CDR3 length equals 15 residues. The entire variable domain, with the rest obtained from reference TRBV27 and TRBJ1-4, is as follows: EAQVTQNPRYLITVTGKKLTVTCSQNMNHEYMSWYRQDPGLGLRQIYYSMNVEVTDKGDVPEGYKVSRKEKRNFPLILESPSPNQTSLYFCASKFRGQLTEKLFFGSGTQLSVL.

The V gene is TRBV27, the J gene TRBJ1-5, with D uncertain. V was cut by 6 bases and J by 4 bases, with 16 bases left in between. Germline-derived CDR1 and CDR2 are MNHEY and SMNVEV (reference sequence). There are 15 residues in the CDR3. The CDR3, as DNA: TGTGCCAGCAGCCCAACCAGCCCCTATAATCAGCCCCAGCATTTT. This translates into CASSPTSPYNQPQHF.

This clonotype was seen only once. The chain links TRBV27 to TRBJ1-2; perhaps TRBD1 as D (6 bases). The CDR3 extends over 15 amino acids. V was clipped by 2 bases and J by 3 bases, with 13 bases between them. CDR1 and CDR2 (germline): MNHEY, SMNVEV (reference sequence). CDR3 loop: CASSLTGGVDYGYTF. CDR3 DNA sequence: TGTGCCAGCAGTTTAACGGGGGGCGTGGACTATGGCTACACCTTC.

This clonotype was observed a few times. The chain links TRBV19 to TRBJ1-1; 7 bases align to TRBD1. The CDR3 has 17 amino acids. The V gene end was trimmed by 5 bases and the J gene end by 0 bases; junction bases not matched to a gene: 12. Germline assignment: CDR1 LNHDA and CDR2 SQIVND (reference sequence). The CDR3 DNA sequence: TGTGCCAGTAGTGCGGGACAGAAGGGAGGGGTGAACACTGAAGCTTTCTTT. Translating gives CASSAGQKGGVNTEAFF.

The sample holds a few counts of this clonotype. V usage is TRBV10-3 and J usage is TRBJ2-1; D gene unclear. Germline CDR1 reads ENHRY; CDR2 reads SYGVKD. V lost 6 bases and J 5 bases, leaving 14 bases between the germline ends. The CDR3 has 14 residues. The CDR3 protein is CAIRIDSRNNEQFF. The CDR3 DNA reads TGTGCCATCAGGATTGACTCCCGTAACAATGAGCAGTTCTTC.

This clonotype occurred once. The chain has TRBV9 and TRBJ1-1, with D tentatively TRBD1 (6 bases). CDR1 SGDLS and CDR2 YYNGEE come from the germline V gene. V was cut by 2 bases and J by 5 bases, with 13 bases left in between. The CDR3 has 14 amino acids. CDR3 bases: TGTGCCAGCAGCGTGGGGGGCGCGAGTACTGAAGCTTTCTTT. Protein sequence: CASSVGGASTEAFF.

The table lists this clonotype with many counts. The CDR3 spells CASSWWTSGGPYDTQYF. In DNA form, the CDR3 reads TGTGCCAGCAGCTGGTGGACTAGCGGGGGGCCCTATGATACGCAGTATTTT. The chain has TRBV7-2 and TRBJ2-3, with TRBD2 identical over 14 bases. The germline V gene has CDR1 SGHTA and CDR2 FQGNSA. The CDR3 length is 17 residues. Losses at the gene ends were 4 bases for V and 6 bases for J; bases not matched to a gene: 9.